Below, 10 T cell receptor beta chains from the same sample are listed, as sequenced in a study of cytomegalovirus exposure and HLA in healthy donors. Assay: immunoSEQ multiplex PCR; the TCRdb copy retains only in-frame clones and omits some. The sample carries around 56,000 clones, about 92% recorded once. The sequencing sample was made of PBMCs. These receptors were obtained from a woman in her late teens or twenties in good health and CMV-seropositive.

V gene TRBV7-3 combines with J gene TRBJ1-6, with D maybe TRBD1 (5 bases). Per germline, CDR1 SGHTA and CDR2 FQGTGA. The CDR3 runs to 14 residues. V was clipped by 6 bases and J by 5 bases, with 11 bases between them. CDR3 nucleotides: TGTGCCAGCAGGGACATTCGGCATAATTCACCCCTCCACTTT. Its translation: CASRDIRHNSPLHF.

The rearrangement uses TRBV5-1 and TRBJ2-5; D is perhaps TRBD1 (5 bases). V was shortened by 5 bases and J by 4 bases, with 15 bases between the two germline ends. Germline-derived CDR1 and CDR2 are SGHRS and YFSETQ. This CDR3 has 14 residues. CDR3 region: CASSRQGQGETQYF. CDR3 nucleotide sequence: TGCGCCAGCAGTAGGCAGGGTCAGGGAGAGACCCAGTACTTC.

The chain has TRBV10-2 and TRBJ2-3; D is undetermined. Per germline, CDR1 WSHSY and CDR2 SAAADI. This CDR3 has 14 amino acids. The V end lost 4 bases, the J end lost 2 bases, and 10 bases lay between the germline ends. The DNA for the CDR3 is TGCGCCAGCAGTGCAGACAATCCCACAGATACGCAGTATTTT. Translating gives CASSADNPTDTQYF.

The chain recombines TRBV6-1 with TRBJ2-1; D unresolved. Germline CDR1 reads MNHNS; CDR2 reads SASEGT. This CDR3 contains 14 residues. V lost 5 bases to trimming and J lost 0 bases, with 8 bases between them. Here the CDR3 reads CASSLDLSYNEQFF. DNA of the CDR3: TGTGCCAGCAGTCTAGACCTCTCCTACAATGAGCAGTTCTTC.

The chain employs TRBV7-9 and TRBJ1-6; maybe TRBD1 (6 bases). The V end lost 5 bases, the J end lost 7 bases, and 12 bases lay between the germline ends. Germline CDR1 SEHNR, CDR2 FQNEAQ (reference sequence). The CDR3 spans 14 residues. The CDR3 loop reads CASSPGVPNSPLHF. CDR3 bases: TGTGCCAGCAGCCCAGGGGTCCCCAATTCACCCCTCCACTTT.

The CDR3 protein is CASSPGTSGGSYNEQFF. The CDR3 DNA reads TGTGCCAGCAGTCCTGGGACTAGCGGGGGCTCCTACAATGAGCAGTTCTTC. This chain links TRBV27 with TRBJ2-1, with TRBD2 matching 14 bases. This CDR3 has 17 amino acids. The germline V gene encodes CDR1 MNHEY and CDR2 SMNVEV (reference sequence). J was trimmed by 0 bases and V by 5 bases; bases with no gene match: 3.

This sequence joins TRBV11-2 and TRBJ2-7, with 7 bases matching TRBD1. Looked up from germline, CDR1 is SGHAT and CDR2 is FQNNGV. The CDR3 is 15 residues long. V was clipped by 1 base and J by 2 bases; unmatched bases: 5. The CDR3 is CASSLAGTATYEQYF. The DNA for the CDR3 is TGTGCCAGCAGCTTAGCAGGGACAGCAACCTACGAGCAGTACTTC.

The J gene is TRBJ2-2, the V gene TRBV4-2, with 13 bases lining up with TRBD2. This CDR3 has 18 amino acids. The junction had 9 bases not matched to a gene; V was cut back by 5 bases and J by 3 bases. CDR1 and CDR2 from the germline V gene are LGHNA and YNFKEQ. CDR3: CASSKLAGGGGYTGELFF. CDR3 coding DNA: TGTGCCAGCAGCAAACTAGCGGGGGGGGGTGGCTACACCGGGGAGCTGTTTTTT.

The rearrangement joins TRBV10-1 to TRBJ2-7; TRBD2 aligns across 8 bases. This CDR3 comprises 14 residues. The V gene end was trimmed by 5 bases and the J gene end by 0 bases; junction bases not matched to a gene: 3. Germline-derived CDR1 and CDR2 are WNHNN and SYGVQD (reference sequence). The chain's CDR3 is CASSSGGTSYEQYF. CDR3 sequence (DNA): TGCGCCAGCAGTAGCGGGGGAACCTCCTACGAGCAGTACTTC.

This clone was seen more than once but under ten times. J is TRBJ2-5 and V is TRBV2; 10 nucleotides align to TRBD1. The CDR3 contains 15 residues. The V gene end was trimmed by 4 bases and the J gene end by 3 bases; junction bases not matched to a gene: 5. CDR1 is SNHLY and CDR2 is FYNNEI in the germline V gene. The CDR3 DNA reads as TGTGCCAGCAGTGCGACAGGGGGCAGGGAAGAGACCCAGTACTTC. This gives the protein CASSATGGREETQYF.